These T cell receptor beta chains were read from a single sample in a study of T cell clones after liver transplantation. Here immunoSEQ multiplex PCR was the method, and the copy in TCRdb shows in-frame clones only, minus some. The sample yields over 15,000 clones, 88% seen once. Here the sequenced sample was CD8+ T cells from blood, taken before liver transplant. The receptors come from a human donor who received a liver transplant. The conserved cysteine and the conserved F or W are not part of the CDR3 here. The order of the fields is J gene, D gene, V gene, CDR3 protein. A D gene is named only where the DNA matches it firmly.

>TRBJ2-2|.|TRBV27
ASRILGSGELF
>TRBJ1-5|.|TRBV19
ASGQGNQPQH
>TRBJ2-3|.|TRBV6-5
ASSYGGFPDTQY
>TRBJ1-2|TRBD1|TRBV2
ASSDPGGAGSYT
>TRBJ2-3|.|TRBV5-1
ASSLDPASTDTQY
>TRBJ2-4|.|TRBV4-3
ASSEGRVNIQY
>TRBJ2-7|.|TRBV28
ASSLFYEQY
>TRBJ1-1|.|TRBV7-9
ASSLTDDTVAF
>TRBJ2-2|.|TRBV4-3
ASSTLKGYTGELF
>TRBJ2-7|TRBD1|TRBV13
ASSLGDRGFYEQY
>TRBJ2-7|TRBD2|TRBV5-1
ASSWREGPLEQY
>TRBJ2-1|.|TRBV5-1
ASSLAGARLTPSYNEQF
>TRBJ2-1|.|TRBV30
AWSSLNRAYNEQF
>TRBJ2-1|.|TRBV9
ASSSQGAVGYNEQF
>TRBJ1-5|.|TRBV25-1
ASEEGGGSNQPQH
>TRBJ2-7|.|TRBV11-2
ASSLDREQY
>TRBJ2-1|TRBD1|TRBV28
ASSTHRQGRDYNEQF
>TRBJ2-7|.|TRBV5-6
ASSPWGSGEQY
>TRBJ1-1|.|TRBV19
ASSTTGWTEAF
>TRBJ2-1|.|TRBV7-8
ASSPDFSFYNEQF
>TRBJ1-1|.|TRBV7-6
ASSLSKSAEAF
>TRBJ2-6|.|TRBV9
ASSTTKEVPSPNVLT
>TRBJ2-1|TRBD2|TRBV9
ASSPRLAGVYNEQF
>TRBJ1-1|TRBD1|TRBV19
ASSILQGAWGAF
>TRBJ2-3|TRBD2|TRBV10-3
AISDTGTSGRSTDTQY
>TRBJ1-5|TRBD1|TRBV28
ASSVDRVVGGSNQPQH
>TRBJ2-1|TRBD2|TRBV19
ASSWTSGSSYNEQF
>TRBJ2-1|TRBD2|TRBV2
ASIFSGMSYNEQF
>TRBJ2-7|.|TRBV28
ASSFFYEQY
>TRBJ1-5|.|TRBV28
ASMGDMGVNWGNQPQH
>TRBJ1-2|.|TRBV28
ASSLSGEGYT
>TRBJ2-5|TRBD2|TRBV4-3
ASSQDFLAGEETQY
>TRBJ1-2|.|TRBV7-9
ASINSNYGYT
>TRBJ2-1|TRBD2|TRBV7-8
ASSSAVSSGSRVEF
>TRBJ2-7|TRBD2|TRBV27
ASSLWSSGGFYEQY
>TRBJ2-1|.|TRBV2
ASSELGEQF
>TRBJ2-7|TRBD2|TRBV5-4
ASSPTLLAAAYEQY
>TRBJ1-2|TRBD1|TRBV6-1
ASHRDRASFDGYT
>TRBJ2-1|TRBD2|TRBV19
ASGGLPNEQF
>TRBJ1-4|.|TRBV5-1
ASSLRQGEKLF
>TRBJ2-7|.|TRBV28
ASGHFAYEQY